This passage covers 31 T cell receptor beta chains from one sample sequenced in a study of cytomegalovirus exposure and HLA in healthy donors. Use of 60 Vbeta and 13 Jbeta primers characterized the PCR. Here immunoSEQ multiplex PCR was the method, and the copy in TCRdb shows in-frame clones only, minus some. The sample lists some 190,000 clones; roughly 81% were seen once. Sequenced sample: PBMCs. Receptor source: a woman aged 25 to 39 in good health and CMV-seropositive.

The rearrangement joins TRBV7-3 to TRBJ2-2; 8 bases line up with TRBD2. With 5 bases clipped from V and 5 bases from J, the junction kept 7 bases outside the gene matches. The CDR3 loop spans 15 amino acids. The germline V gene has CDR1 SGHTA and CDR2 FQGTGA. The CDR3 region is CASSTGGRSTGELFF. The CDR3 DNA reads TGTGCCAGCAGCACGGGGGGGCGGAGTACCGGGGAGCTGTTTTTT.

The J gene is TRBJ2-3, the V gene TRBV6-5; unclear D gene. V lost 5 bases and J 1 base, leaving 7 bases between the germline ends. There are 13 residues in the CDR3. Germline V CDR1 and CDR2: MNHEY, SVGAGI. This chain's CDR3 is CASSEPGTDTQYF. The CDR3, as DNA: TGTGCCAGCAGTGAGCCGGGCACAGATACGCAGTATTTT.

The V gene is TRBV28, the J gene TRBJ1-5, with 8 bases matching TRBD1. V gave up 6 bases and J gave up 7 bases; unmatched junction bases: 8. This CDR3 is built from 14 residues. The V gene's germline CDR1 is MDHEN and CDR2 SYDVKM. The CDR3 reads CASSQTGAGQPQHF. The CDR3 DNA is TGTGCCAGCAGCCAGACAGGGGCAGGACAGCCCCAGCATTTT.

This clone was seen more than once but under ten times. The chain links TRBV4-2 to TRBJ1-3; the match to TRBD1 covers 10 bases. Germline V lookup: CDR1 LGHNA, CDR2 YNFKEQ. CDR3 length: 17 residues. V gave up 1 base and J gave up 2 bases; unmatched junction bases: 5. CDR3 loop: CASSQGWDRGPGNTIYF. The CDR3 DNA reads as TGTGCCAGCAGCCAAGGGTGGGACAGGGGACCTGGAAACACCATATATTTT.

The chain combines TRBV11-2 with TRBJ2-5, with 7 bases identical to TRBD2. Germline CDR1 and CDR2: SGHAT and FQNNGV. The ends lost 5 bases at V and 5 bases at J; junction bases unmatched: 5. This CDR3 is 13 amino acids long. CDR3: CASSPGAGETQYF. CDR3 nucleotides: TGTGCCAGCAGCCCAGGAGCGGGGGAGACCCAGTACTTC. The complete variable domain, with remaining parts taken from reference TRBV11-2 and TRBJ2-5, reads EAGVAQSPRYKIIEKRQSVAFWCNPISGHATLYWYQQILGQGPKLLIQFQNNGVVDDSQLPKDRFSAERLKGVDSTLKIQPAKLEDSAVYLCASSPGAGETQYFGPGTRLLVL.

V usage is TRBV7-6 and J usage is TRBJ2-7; D unclear. With 3 bases removed from V and 7 bases from J, the gap between germline ends came to 10 bases. The length of the CDR3 is 12 residues. The germline CDR1 and CDR2 sequences are SGHVS and FNYEAQ. Here the CDR3 reads CASSFEAGEQYF. As DNA, the CDR3 is TGTGCCAGCAGCTTTGAGGCTGGGGAGCAGTACTTC.

The V and J genes are TRBV5-1 and TRBJ2-3; possible D gene TRBD1, 6 bases. The CDR3 runs 15 residues. In germline, CDR1 is SGHRS, CDR2 YFSETQ. Trimming pared 1 base from V and 1 base from J, leaving 10 bases between. CDR3 nucleotides: TGCGCCAGCAGCTTGCAGGGGTCCCGCACAGATACGCAGTATTTT. This encodes CASSLQGSRTDTQYF.

V usage is TRBV29-1 and J usage is TRBJ2-7; D may be TRBD1 (5 bases). The germline V gene has CDR1 SQVTM and CDR2 ANQGSEA. The CDR3 runs 11 residues. The V end lost 5 bases, the J end lost 1 base, and 6 bases lay between the germline ends. The chain's CDR3 is CSVRQSYEQYF. CDR3 in DNA: TGCAGCGTTCGACAGTCCTACGAGCAGTACTTC.

The V and J genes are TRBV9 and TRBJ2-3, with D perhaps TRBD2 (7 bases). The CDR3 covers 16 residues. Per the germline V gene, CDR1 is SGDLS and CDR2 is YYNGEE. V lost 3 bases to trimming and J lost 0 bases, with 14 bases between them. CDR3 loop: CASSARGLMSTDTQYF. Here the CDR3 DNA reads TGTGCCAGCAGCGCCAGGGGACTAATGAGCACAGATACGCAGTATTTT.

The DNA of the CDR3 is TGTGCCAGCAGCTCCCGGGTGGACTATACGCAGTATTTT. Translated, it gives CASSSRVDYTQYF. This chain uses TRBV7-2 with TRBJ2-3, with TRBD2 as a possible D gene (5 bases). Trimming took 4 bases from V and 7 from J, leaving 12 bases between them. CDR1 SGHTA and CDR2 FQGNSA come from the germline V gene. The CDR3 is 13 residues long.

This chain uses TRBV6-1 with TRBJ2-7; D is undetermined. Trimming shortened V by 4 bases and J by 2 bases, and 18 bases separated the two germline ends. Germline CDR1 reads MNHNS; CDR2 reads SASEGT. The CDR3 has 16 residues. CDR3 nucleotides: TGTGCCAGCAGTGTCGTCAATACATTCCCGCCCTACGAGCAGTACTTC. It specifies CASSVVNTFPPYEQYF.

CDR3 amino acids: CASNLRSGEKLFF. The CDR3, as DNA: TGTGCCAGTAACCTCAGGTCAGGCGAAAAACTGTTTTTT. V and J are TRBV19 and TRBJ1-4; unclear D gene. Germline V gene sequence: CDR1 LNHDA, CDR2 SQIVND (reference sequence). V shed 7 bases and J shed 8 bases, with 14 bases lying between them. CDR3 length: 13 residues.

This chain uses TRBV4-1 with TRBJ2-5; TRBD2 matches 14 bases. The CDR3 extends over 16 amino acids. Germline CDR1 MGHRA, CDR2 YSYEKL. The ends lost 5 bases at V and 4 bases at J; junction bases unmatched: 6. DNA for the CDR3: TGCGCCAGCAGCTATGGGACTAGCGGGAGTGGAGAGACCCAGTACTTC. Its translation is CASSYGTSGSGETQYF.

The chain links TRBV6-5 to TRBJ2-5; 11 nucleotides align to TRBD1. Germline V gene data show CDR1 as MNHEY and CDR2 as SVGAGI. The CDR3 consists of 15 residues. After removal of 2 bases from V and 5 bases from J, the junction contained 4 bases not matched to a gene. In DNA form, the CDR3 reads TGTGCCAGCAGTTACGTCGGACAGGGGGCTGAGACCCAGTACTTC. Translating gives CASSYVGQGAETQYF.

This chain uses TRBV29-1 with TRBJ1-1; TRBD1 is a possible D gene (5 bases). Trimming removed 5 bases from V and 0 bases from J, with 19 bases in between. CDR3 size: 16 residues. Germline values: CDR1 SQVTM, CDR2 ANQGSEA. The CDR3 loop reads CSVRVGRATLNTEAFF. The DNA of the CDR3 is TGCAGCGTTCGAGTCGGCAGGGCGACTCTGAACACTGAAGCTTTCTTT.

This clone was seen once. V and J are TRBV6-1 and TRBJ2-5, with 7 bases fitting TRBD2. Matching the DNA end better, TRBJ2-7 makes the J call doubtful. Germline lookup yields CDR1 MNHNS and CDR2 SASEGT. The CDR3 runs 15 residues. CDR3: CASRMDLGGSYEQYF. The CDR3 DNA follows: TGTGCCAGCAGAATGGACTTGGGGGGGTCCTACGAGCAGTACTTC.

The V call is TRBV4-2, the J call TRBJ1-1; D is undetermined. The V and J ends lost 0 bases and 6 bases respectively, with 8 bases between them. The CDR3 length is 13 residues. The germline V gene has CDR1 LGHNA and CDR2 YNFKEQ. The CDR3 DNA reads TGTGCCAGCAGCCAAGATGTAGTTCCTGAAGCTTTCTTT. This sequence encodes CASSQDVVPEAFF.

The genes are TRBV18 and TRBJ2-1; D remains ambiguous. The CDR3 consists of 13 residues. The germline V gene encodes CDR1 KGHSH and CDR2 LQKENI. Trimming removed 2 bases at V and 7 bases at J, with 9 bases between. This chain's CDR3 is CASSPSRPNEQFF. CDR3 nucleotide sequence: TGTGCCAGCTCACCAAGCCGTCCGAATGAGCAGTTCTTC.

The CDR3 nucleotides are TGTGCCAGCAGTGTCCCCCCCGGGAGGGGAACTAATGAAAAACTGTTTTTT. It yields the protein CASSVPPGRGTNEKLFF. The V and J genes are TRBV28 and TRBJ1-4, with D perhaps matching TRBD1 (5 bases). Germline V gene lookup returns CDR1 MDHEN and CDR2 SYDVKM. V was clipped by 5 bases and J by 1 base, with 17 bases between them. The CDR3 has 17 residues. The full variable domain, in which reference TRBV28 and TRBJ1-4 provide the parts outside the CDR3, is DVKVTQSSRYLVKRTGEKVFLECVQDMDHENMFWYRQDPGLGLRLIYFSYDVKMKEKGDIPEGYSVSREKKERFSLILESASTNQTSMYLCASSVPPGRGTNEKLFFGSGTQLSVL.

The gene calls are TRBV30 and TRBJ2-4, with D hard to call. V dropped 0 bases and J dropped 9 bases, with 12 bases sitting between them. The germline gives CDR1 GTSNPN, CDR2 SVGIG (reference sequence). The CDR3 consists of 13 residues. The CDR3 nucleotides read TGTGCCTGGAGTGTTGTAGGCTCGGGCATTCAGTACTTC. Protein: CAWSVVGSGIQYF.

This chain joins TRBV2 and TRBJ2-7; 8 bases align to TRBD1. Losses at the gene ends were 7 bases for V and 7 bases for J; bases not matched to a gene: 12. CDR3 length: 14 amino acids. Germline V lookup: CDR1 SNHLY, CDR2 FYNNEI. CDR3 sequence reads: CASTPNGQGREQYF. CDR3 in DNA: TGTGCCAGCACACCTAATGGACAGGGAAGGGAGCAGTACTTC.

V is TRBV5-1 and J is TRBJ2-2; the D is unclear. V was clipped by 4 bases and J by 0 bases, with 10 bases between them. The CDR3 consists of 15 residues. The germline CDR1 and CDR2 sequences are SGHRS and YFSETQ. The CDR3 region has the DNA TGCGCCAGCAGCCGAAAACTTTCGAACACCGGGGAGCTGTTTTTT. Translated: CASSRKLSNTGELFF.

This sequence joins TRBV7-2 and TRBJ2-1; 9 bases map to TRBD2. CDR3 length: 13 residues. After removal of 5 bases from V and 15 bases from J, the junction contained 11 bases not matched to a gene. Germline V CDR1 and CDR2: SGHTA, FQGNSA. CDR3 residues: CASSPRTGTSRFF. CDR3 bases: TGTGCCAGCAGCCCGCGGACCGGGACTAGCAGGTTCTTC.

This chain connects TRBV19 to TRBJ2-3, with 10 bases identical to TRBD2. CDR1 LNHDA and CDR2 SQIVND come from the germline V gene (reference sequence). The V gene end was trimmed by 10 bases and the J gene end by 5 bases; junction bases not matched to a gene: 12. This CDR3 is built from 15 residues. DNA for the CDR3: TGTGCCACCATGGGCCTAGCGGGAGTTGTAGATACGCAGTATTTT. Amino acid sequence: CATMGLAGVVDTQYF. The full variable domain, with the rest looked up from reference TRBV19 and TRBJ2-3, is DGGITQSPKYLFRKEGQNVTLSCEQNLNHDAMYWYRQDPGQGLRLIYYSQIVNDFQKGDIAEGYSVSREKKESFPLTVTSAQKNPTAFYLCATMGLAGVVDTQYFGPGTRLTVL.

The rearrangement links TRBV7-9 to TRBJ2-7; 9 bases are shared with TRBD1. The CDR3 totals 16 residues. V shed 4 bases and J 0 bases; nucleotides not matched to a gene: 7. CDR1 is SEHNR and CDR2 is FQNEAQ in the germline V gene (reference sequence). CDR3 loop: CASSSPRQGGSYEQYF. Written as DNA, the CDR3 is TGTGCCAGCAGCTCCCCCCGACAGGGGGGCTCCTACGAGCAGTACTTC.

This clone was detected once. The chain employs TRBV29-1 and TRBJ2-2, with 12 bases that match TRBD1. Trimming cost V 7 bases and J 8 bases; bases outside gene matches: 8. Germline V gene lookup returns CDR1 SQVTM and CDR2 ANQGSEA. The CDR3 has 14 amino acids. This chain's CDR3 is CSATGQGAAGELFF. CDR3 in DNA: TGCAGCGCCACGGGACAGGGGGCCGCGGGGGAGCTGTTTTTT.

The chain recombines TRBV7-2 with TRBJ2-3; no clear D. This CDR3 contains 13 residues. Germline V gene data show CDR1 as SGHTA and CDR2 as FQGNSA. V dropped 5 bases and J dropped 0 bases, with 6 bases sitting between them. CDR3 in DNA: TGTGCCAGCAGCATCCCTAGCACAGATACGCAGTATTTT. Protein: CASSIPSTDTQYF.

J is TRBJ2-5 and V is TRBV5-1, with D tentatively TRBD2 (5 bases). This CDR3 comprises 14 residues. From germline, CDR1 is SGHRS and CDR2 YFSETQ. V shed 4 bases and J shed 4 bases, with 14 bases lying between them. The CDR3 reads CASSLVAGTETQYF. CDR3 in DNA: TGCGCCAGCAGCCTTGTGGCGGGCACAGAGACCCAGTACTTC.

This chain connects TRBV30 to TRBJ2-4, with a possible D match to TRBD2 (5 bases). V was clipped by 5 bases and J by 7 bases, with 15 bases between them. The germline gives CDR1 GTSNPN, CDR2 SVGIG (reference sequence). The CDR3 has 13 residues. CDR3 loop: CAWDLRGGNIQYF. The CDR3 bases are TGTGCCTGGGACCTTCGCGGAGGCAACATTCAGTACTTC.

The chain employs TRBV6-5 and TRBJ1-1; no firm D call. Trimming removed 0 bases at V and 3 bases at J, with 11 bases between. Germline assignment: CDR1 MNHEY and CDR2 SVGAGI. The CDR3 runs 15 residues. CDR3 DNA sequence: TGTGCCAGCAGTTACTCGAGCGTGGTAGACACTGAAGCTTTCTTT. Its protein product is CASSYSSVVDTEAFF.

This clone was seen only a few times. This chain links TRBV27 with TRBJ2-5, with 8 bases lining up with TRBD1. V shed 4 bases and J 5 bases; nucleotides not matched to a gene: 9. Germline values: CDR1 MNHEY, CDR2 SMNVEV (reference sequence). This CDR3 has 15 residues. CDR3 bases: TGTGCCAGCAGTTCCCGGACAGGGTTAGGGGAGACCCAGTACTTC. Residues: CASSSRTGLGETQYF.